The subject of this entry is one TCR beta chain. Antigen: not known. Source study methods: Without quality scores, immunoSEQ junctional reads could not be filtered like full-length reads. Only in-frame clones appear in the TCRdb table, and some are missing; sequencing was by immunoSEQ multiplex PCR. Clone size and the V and J calls come from that table; the DNA yielded D and trimming. The table shows about 1 million clones, with more than 65% occurring only once. The CDR3 loop spans 14 amino acids. V lost 1 base to trimming and J lost 6 bases, with 12 bases between them. Germline lookup yields CDR1 SGHRS and CDR2 YFSETQ. The source of the sample is a study of shared clonotypes between healthy human individuals. Broader study findings: Only blood samples were collected, and tissue repertoires likely differ. An expected dependence of interdonor clonotype sharing on sequencing depth was noted.

The TCR was taken from a man in his late teens or twenties in good health. This sequence joins TRBV5-1 and TRBJ2-3, with D unresolved. Sequencing was carried out using memory CD4+ T cells sorted from blood. Subset denoted: CD45RA-negative fraction. The DNA for the CDR3 is TGCGCCAGCAGCTTGCAGAGGCCCGCGGATACGCAGTATTTT. Residues: CASSLQRPADTQYF.